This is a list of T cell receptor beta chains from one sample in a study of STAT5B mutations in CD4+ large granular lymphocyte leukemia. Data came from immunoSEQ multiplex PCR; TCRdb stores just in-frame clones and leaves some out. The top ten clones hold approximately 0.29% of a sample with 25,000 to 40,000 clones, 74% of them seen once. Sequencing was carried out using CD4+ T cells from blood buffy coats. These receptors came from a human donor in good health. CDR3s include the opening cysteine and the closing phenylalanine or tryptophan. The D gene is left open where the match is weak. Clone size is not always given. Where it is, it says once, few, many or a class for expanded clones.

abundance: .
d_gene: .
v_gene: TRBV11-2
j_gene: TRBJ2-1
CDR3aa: CASSWQGNEQFF
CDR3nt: TGTGCCAGCAGCTGGCAGGGCAATGAGCAGTTCTTC

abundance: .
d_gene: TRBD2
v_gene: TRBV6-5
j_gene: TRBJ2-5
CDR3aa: CASSFGGKETQYF
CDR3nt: TGTGCCAGCAGTTTCGGGGGGAAAGAGACCCAGTACTTC

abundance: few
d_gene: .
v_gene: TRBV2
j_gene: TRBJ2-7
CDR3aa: CASTRTAGGASYEQYF
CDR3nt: TGTGCCAGCACAAGGACCGCAGGGGGGGCCTCCTACGAGCAGTACTTC

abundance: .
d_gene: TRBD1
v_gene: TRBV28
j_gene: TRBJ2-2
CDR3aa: CASRLGTGSLGELFF
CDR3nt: TGTGCCAGCCGGCTCGGGACAGGGTCTTTGGGGGAGCTGTTTTTT

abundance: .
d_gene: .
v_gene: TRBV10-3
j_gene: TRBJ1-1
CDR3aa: CAISELSGGNRDTEAFF
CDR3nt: TGTGCCATCAGTGAGTTAAGTGGGGGAAATAGGGACACTGAAGCTTTCTTT

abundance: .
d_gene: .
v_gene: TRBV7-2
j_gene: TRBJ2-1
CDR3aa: CASSLGYNEQFF
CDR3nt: TGTGCCAGCAGCTTGGGGTACAATGAGCAGTTCTTC

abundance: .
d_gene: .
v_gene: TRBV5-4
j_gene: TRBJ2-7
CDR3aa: CASSLGPGQQYEQYF
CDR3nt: TGTGCCAGCAGCTTGGGCCCGGGACAACAATACGAGCAGTACTTC

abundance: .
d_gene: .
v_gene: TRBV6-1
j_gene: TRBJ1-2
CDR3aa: CASSEKAVGLQGRSYGYTF
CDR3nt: TGTGCCAGCAGTGAAAAGGCGGTAGGCCTCCAGGGTAGAAGCTATGGCTACACCTTC

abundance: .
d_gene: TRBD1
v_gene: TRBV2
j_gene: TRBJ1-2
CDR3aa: CASSTGTGGVYGYTF
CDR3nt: TGTGCCAGCAGTACTGGGACAGGGGGGGTCTATGGCTACACCTTC

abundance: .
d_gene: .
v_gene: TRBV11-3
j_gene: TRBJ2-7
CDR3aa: CASSSRSGPSYEQYF
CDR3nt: TGTGCCAGCAGCTCCCGGTCAGGGCCCTCCTACGAGCAGTACTTC

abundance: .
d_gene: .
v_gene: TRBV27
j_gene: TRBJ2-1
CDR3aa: CASSLDGSSYNEQFF
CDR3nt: TGTGCCAGCAGTTTAGACGGTAGCTCCTACAATGAGCAGTTCTTC

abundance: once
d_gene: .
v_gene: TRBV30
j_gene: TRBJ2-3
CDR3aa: CATGYSTDTQYF
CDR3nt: TGTGCCACCGGGTATAGCACAGATACGCAGTATTTT

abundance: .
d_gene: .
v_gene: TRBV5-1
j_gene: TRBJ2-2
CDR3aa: CASSLRGGSGGELFF
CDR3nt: TGCGCCAGCAGCTTAAGAGGGGGGAGCGGCGGGGAGCTGTTTTTT

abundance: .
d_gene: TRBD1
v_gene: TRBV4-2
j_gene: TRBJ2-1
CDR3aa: CASSQGTGDGYNEQFF
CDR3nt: TGTGCCAGCAGCCAAGGGACAGGGGATGGCTACAATGAGCAGTTCTTC

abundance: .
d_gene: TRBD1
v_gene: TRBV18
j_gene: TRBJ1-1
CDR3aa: CASSPLALDRAGMNTEAFF
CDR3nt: TGTGCCAGCTCACCACTCGCGTTGGACAGGGCGGGAATGAACACTGAAGCTTTCTTT

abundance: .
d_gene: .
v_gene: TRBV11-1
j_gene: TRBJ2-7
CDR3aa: CASSGTKSSYEQYF
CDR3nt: TGTGCCAGCAGCGGGACCAAAAGCTCCTACGAGCAGTACTTC

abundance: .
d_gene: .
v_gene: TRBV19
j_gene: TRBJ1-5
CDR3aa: CASSRGLNNQPQHF
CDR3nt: TGTGCCAGTAGCCGGGGTTTGAACAATCAGCCCCAGCATTTT

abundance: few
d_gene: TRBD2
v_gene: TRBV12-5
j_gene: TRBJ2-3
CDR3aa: CASASGTWAQYF
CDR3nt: TGTGCTAGCGCGAGCGGGACCTGGGCGCAGTATTTT

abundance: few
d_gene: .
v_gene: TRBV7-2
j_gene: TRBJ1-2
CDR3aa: CASSPRVDGGYTF
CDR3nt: TGTGCCAGCAGCCCCAGGGTCGACGGCGGCTACACCTTC

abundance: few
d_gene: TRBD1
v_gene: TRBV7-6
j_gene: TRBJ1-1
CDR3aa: CASSAGGNTEAFF
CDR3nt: TGTGCCAGCAGCGCAGGGGGGAACACTGAAGCTTTCTTT